This passage covers 24 T cell receptor beta chains from one sample sequenced in a study of read filtering for tumor transcriptome and immune sequencing. The library was built from roughly 400 ng RNA with molecular barcoded adaptors for alpha/delta and beta/gamma chains. One entry per CDR3 protein, called by TCRdb with MiXCR from the reads. Among 45,000 to 55,000 distinct CDR3 sequences, approximately 12% were seen once, and the ten largest hold roughly 14%. Sequencing used a population of CD138-negative cells sorted from bone marrow. Receptors were obtained from a donor aged 40 or over with multiple myeloma.

About this clonotype: Germline and junction disagree at one end, which may indicate a read error. This chain links TRBV10-3 with TRBJ2-1; no clear D gene. Germline V gene sequence: CDR1 ENHRY, CDR2 SYGVKD. CDR3 length: 13 amino acids. In DNA, the CDR3 is TGTGCCATCAGTGAGTCGTCCTCCAATGAGCAGTTCTTC. Amino acids: CAISESSSNEQFF.

CDR3 nucleotides: TGCAGTGCTAGAGTTATCCTTAGGTCTAGCGGGAGGGAGAATGAGCAGTTCTTC. Translation: CSARVILRSSGRENEQFF. The rearrangement uses TRBV20-1 and TRBJ2-1; 12 positions agree with TRBD2. Germline V gene data show CDR1 as DFQATT and CDR2 as SNEGSKA (reference sequence). CDR3 size: 18 residues. The junction had 14 bases not matched to a gene; V was cut back by 1 base and J by 7 bases.

This clonotype was seen repeatedly, ten times or more. The chain carries TRBV4-3 and TRBJ2-1; D unresolved. V dropped 0 bases and J dropped 9 bases, with 6 bases sitting between them. From germline, CDR1 is LGHNA and CDR2 YSLEER. This CDR3 contains 12 residues. This CDR3 is CASSQDHGEQFF. The CDR3 coding sequence is TGCGCCAGCAGCCAAGATCATGGTGAGCAGTTCTTC.

This clonotype was counted many times. V is TRBV5-1 and J is TRBJ2-3; 10 bases line up with TRBD2. The ends lost 2 bases at V and 2 bases at J; junction bases unmatched: 2. Germline CDR1 reads SGHRS; CDR2 reads YFSETQ. The CDR3 length is 15 residues. CDR3 amino acids: CASSFTSGNTDTQYF. The CDR3 nucleotides are TGCGCCAGCAGCTTTACTAGCGGGAACACAGATACGCAGTATTTT.

This clonotype has ten or more counts. The chain is built from TRBV4-2 and TRBJ1-2; D not certain. V was cut by 2 bases and J by 2 bases, with 24 bases left in between. The CDR3 runs to 19 residues. CDR1 and CDR2 (germline): LGHNA, YNFKEQ. The CDR3 here is CASSQYVKLEPHRNYGYTF. The CDR3 DNA reads as TGTGCCAGCAGCCAATACGTAAAATTGGAACCGCACCGGAACTATGGCTACACCTTC.

By sample share, this clonotype is medium-sized. The gene calls are TRBV20-1 and TRBJ2-1, with D uncertain. Germline V lookup: CDR1 DFQATT, CDR2 SNEGSKA (reference sequence). Trimming removed 5 bases from V and 10 bases from J, with 18 bases in between. This CDR3 region has 13 residues. CDR3 sequence reads: CSASPAYDWEQFF. The DNA of the CDR3 is TGCAGTGCTTCCCCCGCATATGACTGGGAGCAGTTCTTC.

This clonotype was seen at least ten times. This chain uses TRBV24-1 with TRBJ1-1; weak D call: TRBD1 (6 bases). The length of the CDR3 is 14 residues. Germline values: CDR1 KGHDR, CDR2 SFDVKD. The V end was cut by 9 bases, the J end by 5 bases, with 18 bases between. DNA for the CDR3: TGTGCCACCCGGGAGGGGGGAGTTGGGACTGAAGCTTTCTTT. Translation: CATREGGVGTEAFF.

The table lists this clonotype with many counts. The chain couples TRBV29-1 to TRBJ2-1, with a tentative D call TRBD2 (7 bases). This CDR3 comprises 15 residues. Looked up from germline, CDR1 is SQVTM and CDR2 is ANQGSEA. V lost 6 bases to trimming and J lost 1 base, with 16 bases between them. The CDR3 bases are TGCAGCGTCCTGGACAGCGGGGATTCCTACAATGAGCAGTTCTTC. Encoded protein: CSVLDSGDSYNEQFF.

This clonotype was recorded many times. The chain is built from TRBV7-2 and TRBJ2-7, with 10 nucleotides matching TRBD1. The CDR3 runs to 14 residues. J gave up 5 bases and V 6 bases, and 7 bases lay outside the gene matches. Germline V gene sequence: CDR1 SGHTA, CDR2 FQGNSA. CDR3 in amino acids: CASRDRGQSHEQYF. CDR3 nucleotide sequence: TGTGCCAGCAGAGACAGGGGGCAGTCTCACGAGCAGTACTTC.

On this clonotype: A much larger clone differs from this one at a single base, so this may be a read error. This sequence joins TRBV19 and TRBJ2-3, with 7 positions matching TRBD1. Germline V gene sequence: CDR1 LNHDA, CDR2 SQIVND (reference sequence). The CDR3 is 15 amino acids. The CDR3 reads CASSITSLGTDTRYF. CDR3 bases: TGTGCCAGTAGTATTACATCCCTTGGGACAGATACGCGGTATTTT. Using reference TRBV19 and TRBJ2-3 for the parts outside the CDR3, the full variable domain is DGGITQSPKYLFRKEGQNVTLSCEQNLNHDAMYWYRQDPGQGLRLIYYSQIVNDFQKGDIAEGYSVSREKKESFPLTVTSAQKNPTAFYLCASSITSLGTDTRYFGPGTRLTVL.

This clonotype was seen many times. The chain uses TRBV20-1 and TRBJ2-3, with TRBD2 matching 9 bases. Germline V gives CDR1 DFQATT, CDR2 SNEGSKA (reference sequence). CDR3 size: 14 residues. The junction had 6 bases not matched to a gene; V was cut back by 4 bases and J by 4 bases. The CDR3 coding sequence is TGCAGTGCTATTGTGGCTAGCGGGGCAGATACGCAGTATTTT. This encodes CSAIVASGADTQYF.

CDR3 bases: TGTGCCAGCAGTAGAGCGAGGAGCTCCTACGAGCAGTACTTC. This codes for CASSRARSSYEQYF. V usage is TRBV12-3 or TRBV12-4 and J usage is TRBJ2-7, with D unresolved. CDR3 length equals 14 residues. The germline V and J ends were trimmed by 5 bases and 0 bases, with 11 bases remaining between them.

Remarks on this clonotype: At one of its ends the junction is not consistent with the germline gene, which may arise from a read error. The DNA for the CDR3 is TGTGCCAGCGGCTTATTTCCCCTAGCGGAAGACAGTGAGCAGTTCTTC. Translating gives CASGLFPLAEDSEQFF. This sequence joins TRBV7-9 and TRBJ2-1; TRBD2 agrees at 7 bases. CDR1 is SEHNR, CDR2 FQNEAQ, per germline (reference sequence). There are 16 residues in the CDR3. Full variable domain (remainder filled in from reference TRBV7-9 and TRBJ2-1): DTGVSQNPRHKITKRGQNVTFRCDPISEHNRLYWYRQTLGQGPEFLTYFQNEAQLEKSRLLSDRFSAERPKGSFSTLEIQRTEQGDSAMYLCASGLFPLAEDSEQFFGPGTRLTVL.

This clonotype was counted once. Because the CDR3 is missing its conserved closing phenylalanine or tryptophan, this is likely a read error. No DNA is shown, since the ends of the CDR3 on it are uncertain; the CDR3 is the one TCRdb lists. This chain uses TRBV20-1 with TRBJ1-4; no DNA check was done on the table's D call, TRBD1. From germline, CDR1 is DFQATT and CDR2 SNEGSKA (reference sequence). The CDR3 is 13 amino acids in total, end residues counted. CDR3 amino acids: CSAIQGAHERLLY.

This clonotype was detected ten times or more. This sequence joins TRBV14 and TRBJ2-5; 10 bases line up with TRBD2. The J segment lost 4 bases and the V segment lost 4 bases, leaving 6 bases of the junction unmatched. The CDR3 contains 15 residues. The germline V gene has CDR1 SGHDN and CDR2 FVKESK. In DNA, the CDR3 is TGTGCCAGCAGCCCTGGACTAGCGGATGGAGAGACCCAGTACTTC. Its protein product is CASSPGLADGETQYF.

The sample holds many counts of this clonotype. The rearrangement links TRBV5-4 to TRBJ2-1; 9 bases are shared with TRBD2. Trimming cost V 4 bases and J 7 bases; bases outside gene matches: 12. Per germline, CDR1 SGHNT and CDR2 YYREEE (reference sequence). This CDR3 region has 16 residues. The CDR3: CASSPSSAGGYNEQFF. Here the CDR3 DNA reads TGTGCCAGCAGCCCCTCATCAGCGGGAGGTTATAATGAGCAGTTCTTC.

This clonotype has a count of ten or more. This chain connects TRBV7-2 to TRBJ2-1; D is undetermined. Trimming stripped 0 bases from V and 9 bases from J, with 12 bases between. This CDR3 spans 14 amino acids. Germline V gene lookup returns CDR1 SGHTA and CDR2 FQGNSA. This chain's CDR3 is CASSLASSMAEQFF. CDR3 nucleotides: TGTGCCAGCAGCTTAGCATCGTCGATGGCTGAGCAGTTCTTC.

This clonotype was seen ten or more times. The chain carries TRBV19 and TRBJ2-1; D might be TRBD1 or TRBD2, each matching 5 bases. This CDR3 has 13 residues. Trimming left V 6 bases short and J 5 bases short, with 11 bases between. Germline CDR1 LNHDA, CDR2 SQIVND (reference sequence). CDR3 residues: CASSIGAHNEQFF. The CDR3 region has the DNA TGTGCCAGTAGCATCGGGGCGCACAATGAGCAGTTCTTC.

This clonotype was recorded at least ten times. The chain combines TRBV11-2 with TRBJ2-1, with D unresolved. The CDR3 spans 12 residues. In germline, CDR1 is SGHAT, CDR2 FQNNGV. V was clipped by 3 bases and J by 7 bases, with 7 bases between them. CDR3 bases: TGTGCCAGCAGCTTTTATGAGAATGAGCAGTTCTTC. It translates to CASSFYENEQFF.

This clonotype was counted a single time. An end of the junction does not agree with germline; a read error may underlie this. This chain uses TRBV5-1 with TRBJ2-5, with D tentatively TRBD1 (7 bases). The CDR3 consists of 14 residues. Germline loops: CDR1 SGHRS, CDR2 YFSETQ. The DNA of the CDR3 is TGCGCCAGCAGCTTGGACGGGGCAGGGGGGACCCAGCACTTC. Amino acid sequence: CASSLDGAGGTQHF.

This clonotype was observed many times. This chain connects TRBV28 to TRBJ2-1; D call uncertain. Germline CDR1 and CDR2: MDHEN and SYDVKM. Trimming took off 7 bases at V and 7 bases at J, with 11 bases between the two ends. CDR3 length equals 12 residues. CDR3 in amino acids: CASISVGNEQFF. CDR3 coding DNA: TGTGCCAGCATCTCCGTGGGGAATGAGCAGTTCTTC.

This clonotype came up many times. V usage is TRBV6-2 or TRBV6-3 and J usage is TRBJ2-1, with no clear D. The V end lost 3 bases, the J end lost 5 bases, and 8 bases lay between the germline ends. Germline V gives CDR1 MNHEY, CDR2 SVGEGT. This CDR3 is 13 amino acids long. The CDR3 sequence: CASSYPPDNEQFF. The CDR3 DNA is TGTGCCAGCAGTTATCCCCCCGACAATGAGCAGTTCTTC.

Only a few counts were recorded for this clonotype. This chain joins TRBV7-3 and TRBJ2-1, with 10 bases aligning to TRBD2. V shed 3 bases and J 10 bases; nucleotides not matched to a gene: 12. The CDR3 runs to 16 residues. Germline V gene lookup returns CDR1 SGHTA and CDR2 FQGTGA. The CDR3 nucleotides are TGTGCCAGCAGCTTGGGAGCGGGAGGGCTAAGGAACGAGCAGTTCTTC. This encodes CASSLGAGGLRNEQFF.

This clonotype was seen more than once but under ten times. Given a much more abundant clone one base away, this may be a read error. Lacking the conserved final phenylalanine or tryptophan, this CDR3 likely reflects a read error. The chain is built from TRBV24-1 and TRBJ2-5; D is undetermined. This CDR3 has 13 amino acids. The germline V gene encodes CDR1 KGHDR and CDR2 SFDVKD. V dropped 9 bases and J dropped 0 bases, with 10 bases sitting between them. The CDR3: CATFDPDQETQYL. CDR3 nucleotide sequence: TGTGCCACCTTCGATCCAGACCAAGAGACCCAGTACCTC.